This T cell receptor (beta chain) was obtained from a study of T cell responses to AZD1222 COVID-19 vaccine. General study results and limits: Sampling that yielded the repertoires occurred only after the peak T cell response. The sample set comprised mostly white British donors with more females, and clonal diversity was possibly underestimated. Variant regions that are unmutated are reportedly the target of nearly half of spike-specific TCRs. Only a handful of AZD1222 recipients, several in all, had baseline seropositivity.

Germline CDR1 and CDR2: SQVTM and ANQGSEA. V shed 6 bases, J shed 4 bases, and the junction held 1 base outside the gene matches. CDR3 length: 12 residues. Clones were sequenced by immunoSEQ multiplex PCR, and TCRdb holds only the in-frame ones, with some missing. The repertoire holds 65,000 to 100,000 clones, roughly 90% seen once, with around 8% in the top ten. About this clone itself: As yet, its antigen is unknown. Other DNA sequences of this sample code for an identical CDR3.

The input for sequencing was peripheral blood, taken 28 days after the second AZD1222 dose. The source is an adult who received the AZD1222 COVID-19 vaccine. The chain uses TRBV29-1 and TRBJ1-5, with TRBD1 matching 9 bases. Here the CDR3 reads CSVGQGNQPQHF. In DNA form, the CDR3 reads TGCAGCGTGGGACAGGGAAATCAGCCCCAGCATTTT.